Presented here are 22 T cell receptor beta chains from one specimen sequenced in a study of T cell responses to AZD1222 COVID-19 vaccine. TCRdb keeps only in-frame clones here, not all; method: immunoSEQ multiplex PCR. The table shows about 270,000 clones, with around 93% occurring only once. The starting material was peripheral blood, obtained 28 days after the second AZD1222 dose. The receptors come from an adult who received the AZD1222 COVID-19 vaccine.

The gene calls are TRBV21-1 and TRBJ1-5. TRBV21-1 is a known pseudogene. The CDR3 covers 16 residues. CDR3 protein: CASSPNSIPGNQPQHF. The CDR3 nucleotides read TGTGCCAGCAGCCCTAATTCAATCCCAGGCAATCAGCCCCAGCATTTT.

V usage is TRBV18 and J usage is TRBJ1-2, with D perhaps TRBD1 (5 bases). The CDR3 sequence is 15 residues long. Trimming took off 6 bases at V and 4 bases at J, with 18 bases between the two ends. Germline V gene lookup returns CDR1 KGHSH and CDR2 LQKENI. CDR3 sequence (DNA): TGTGCCAGCTCCCCGCGAGGAGGGGTAGGCTATGGCTACACCTTC. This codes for CASSPRGGVGYGYTF.

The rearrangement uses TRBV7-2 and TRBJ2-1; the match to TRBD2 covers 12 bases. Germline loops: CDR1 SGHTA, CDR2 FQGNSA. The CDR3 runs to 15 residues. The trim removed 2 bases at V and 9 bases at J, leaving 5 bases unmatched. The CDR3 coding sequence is TGTGCCAGCAGCTTACTAGCGGGGGGGCAGAGTGAGCAGTTCTTC. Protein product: CASSLLAGGQSEQFF. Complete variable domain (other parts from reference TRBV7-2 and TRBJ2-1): GAGVSQSPSNKVTEKGKDVELRCDPISGHTALYWYRQSLGQGLEFLIYFQGNSAPDKSGLPSDRFSAERTGGSVSTLTIQRTQQEDSAVYLCASSLLAGGQSEQFFGPGTRLTVL.

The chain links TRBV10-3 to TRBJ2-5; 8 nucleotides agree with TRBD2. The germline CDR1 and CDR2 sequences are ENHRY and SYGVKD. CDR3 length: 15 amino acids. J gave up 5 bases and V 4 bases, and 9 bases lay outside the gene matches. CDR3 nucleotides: TGTGCCATCAGTGCTGGGCGGGAGGTTGGGGAGACCCAGTACTTC. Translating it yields CAISAGREVGETQYF.

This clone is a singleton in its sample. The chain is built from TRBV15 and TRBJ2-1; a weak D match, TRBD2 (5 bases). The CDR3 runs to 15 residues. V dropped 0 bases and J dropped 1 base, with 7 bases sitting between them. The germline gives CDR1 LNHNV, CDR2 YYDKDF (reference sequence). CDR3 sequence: CATSRESGSYNEQFF. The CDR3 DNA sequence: TGTGCCACCAGCAGAGAAAGCGGTTCCTACAATGAGCAGTTCTTC. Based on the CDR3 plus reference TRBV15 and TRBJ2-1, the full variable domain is DAMVIQNPRYQVTQFGKPVTLSCSQTLNHNVMYWYQQKSSQAPKLLFHYYDKDFNNEADTPDNFQSRRPNTSFCFLDIRSPGLGDTAMYLCATSRESGSYNEQFFGPGTRLTVL.

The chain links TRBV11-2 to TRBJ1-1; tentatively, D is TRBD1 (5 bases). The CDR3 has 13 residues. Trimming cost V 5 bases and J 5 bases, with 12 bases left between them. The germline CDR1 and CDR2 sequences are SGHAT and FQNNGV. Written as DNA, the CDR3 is TGTGCCAGCAGCCCGGGACTTCGGACTGAAGCTTTCTTT. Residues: CASSPGLRTEAFF. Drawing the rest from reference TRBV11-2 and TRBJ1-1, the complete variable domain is EAGVAQSPRYKIIEKRQSVAFWCNPISGHATLYWYQQILGQGPKLLIQFQNNGVVDDSQLPKDRFSAERLKGVDSTLKIQPAKLEDSAVYLCASSPGLRTEAFFGQGTRLTVV.

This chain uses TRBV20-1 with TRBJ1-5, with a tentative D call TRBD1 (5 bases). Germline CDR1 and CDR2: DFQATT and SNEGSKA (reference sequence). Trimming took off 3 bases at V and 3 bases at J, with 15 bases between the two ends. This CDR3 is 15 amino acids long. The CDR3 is CSASMRGLLNQPQHF. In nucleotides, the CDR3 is TGCAGTGCTAGTATGAGGGGACTCCTCAATCAGCCCCAGCATTTT.

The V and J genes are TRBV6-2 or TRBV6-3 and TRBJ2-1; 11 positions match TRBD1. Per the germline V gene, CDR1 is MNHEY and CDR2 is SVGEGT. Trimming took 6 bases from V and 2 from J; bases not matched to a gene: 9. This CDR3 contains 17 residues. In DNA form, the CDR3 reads TGTGCCAGCAGCCTAGGACAGGGGGCAGTCGCCTACAATGAGCAGTTCTTC. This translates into CASSLGQGAVAYNEQFF.

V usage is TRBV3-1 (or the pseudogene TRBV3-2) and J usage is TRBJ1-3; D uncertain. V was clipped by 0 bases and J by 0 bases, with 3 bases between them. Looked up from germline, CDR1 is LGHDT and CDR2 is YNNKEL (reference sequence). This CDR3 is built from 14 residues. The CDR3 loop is CASSQEGSGNTIYF. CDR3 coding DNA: TGTGCCAGCAGCCAAGAGGGCTCTGGAAACACCATATATTTT.

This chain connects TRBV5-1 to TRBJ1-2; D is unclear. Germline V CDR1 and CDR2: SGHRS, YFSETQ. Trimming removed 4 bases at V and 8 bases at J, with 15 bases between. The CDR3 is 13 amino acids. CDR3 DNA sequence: TGCGCCAGCAGCCCGGCCGGGCAGTCGGGCTACACCTTC. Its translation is CASSPAGQSGYTF.

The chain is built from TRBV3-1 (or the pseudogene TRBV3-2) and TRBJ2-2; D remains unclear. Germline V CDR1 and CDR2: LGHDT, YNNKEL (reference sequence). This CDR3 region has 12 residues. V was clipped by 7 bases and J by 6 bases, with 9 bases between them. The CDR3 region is CASNSLPGELFF. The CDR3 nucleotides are TGTGCCAGCAATTCTCTCCCCGGGGAGCTGTTTTTT.

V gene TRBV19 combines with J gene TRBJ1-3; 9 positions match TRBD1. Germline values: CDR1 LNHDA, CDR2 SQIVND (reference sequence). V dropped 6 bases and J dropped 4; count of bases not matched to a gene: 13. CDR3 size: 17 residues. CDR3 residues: CASSPGQGLSGGNTIYF. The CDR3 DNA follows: TGTGCCAGTAGCCCGGGACAGGGCCTCTCAGGGGGAAACACCATATATTTT.

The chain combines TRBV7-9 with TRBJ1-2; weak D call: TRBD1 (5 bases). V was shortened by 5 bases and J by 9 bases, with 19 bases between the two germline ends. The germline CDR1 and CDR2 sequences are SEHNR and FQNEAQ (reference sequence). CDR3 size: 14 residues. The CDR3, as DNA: TGTGCCAGCAGCCGCCGGGGGACGGATGTGAGCTACACCTTC. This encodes CASSRRGTDVSYTF.

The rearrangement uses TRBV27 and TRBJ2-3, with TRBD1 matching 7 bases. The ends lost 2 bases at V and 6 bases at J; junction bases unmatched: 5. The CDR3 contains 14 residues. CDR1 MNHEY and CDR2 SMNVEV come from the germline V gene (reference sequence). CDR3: CASSLIRGLDTQYF. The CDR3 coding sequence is TGTGCCAGCAGTTTAATCAGGGGGTTGGATACGCAGTATTTT.

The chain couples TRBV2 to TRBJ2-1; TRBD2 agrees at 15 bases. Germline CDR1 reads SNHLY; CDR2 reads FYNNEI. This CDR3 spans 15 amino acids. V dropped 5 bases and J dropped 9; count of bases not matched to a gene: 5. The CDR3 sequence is CASSWTSGGASEQFF. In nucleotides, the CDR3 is TGTGCCAGCAGTTGGACTAGCGGGGGGGCAAGTGAGCAGTTCTTC.

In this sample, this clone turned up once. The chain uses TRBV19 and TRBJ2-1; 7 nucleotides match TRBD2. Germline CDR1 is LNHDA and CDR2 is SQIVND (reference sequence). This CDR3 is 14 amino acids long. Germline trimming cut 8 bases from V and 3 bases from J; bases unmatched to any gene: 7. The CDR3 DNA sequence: TGTGCCAGTTCAGCGGGGCCCCGCTACAATGAGCAGTTCTTC. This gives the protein CASSAGPRYNEQFF. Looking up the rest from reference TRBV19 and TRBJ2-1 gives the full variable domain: DGGITQSPKYLFRKEGQNVTLSCEQNLNHDAMYWYRQDPGQGLRLIYYSQIVNDFQKGDIAEGYSVSREKKESFPLTVTSAQKNPTAFYLCASSAGPRYNEQFFGPGTRLTVL.

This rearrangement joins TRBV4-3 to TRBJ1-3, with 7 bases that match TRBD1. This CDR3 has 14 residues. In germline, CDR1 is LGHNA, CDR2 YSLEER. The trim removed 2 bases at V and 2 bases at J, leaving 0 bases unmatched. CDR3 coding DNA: TGCGCCAGCAGCCAAACAGGGGCTGGAAACACCATATATTTT. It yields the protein CASSQTGAGNTIYF.

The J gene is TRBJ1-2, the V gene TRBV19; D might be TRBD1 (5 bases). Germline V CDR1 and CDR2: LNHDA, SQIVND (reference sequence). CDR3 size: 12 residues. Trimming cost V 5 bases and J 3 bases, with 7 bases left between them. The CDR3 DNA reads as TGTGCCAGTAGTTTGGGGGACTATGGCTACACCTTC. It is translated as CASSLGDYGYTF.

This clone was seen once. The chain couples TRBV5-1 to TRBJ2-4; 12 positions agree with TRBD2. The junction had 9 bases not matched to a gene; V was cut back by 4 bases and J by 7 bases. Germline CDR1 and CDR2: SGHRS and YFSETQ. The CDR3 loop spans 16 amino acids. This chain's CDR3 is CASSETSGRSRNIQYF. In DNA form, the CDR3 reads TGCGCCAGCAGCGAGACTAGCGGGAGAAGTAGGAACATTCAGTACTTC. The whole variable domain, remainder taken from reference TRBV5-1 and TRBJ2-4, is KAGVTQTPRYLIKTRGQQVTLSCSPISGHRSVSWYQQTPGQGLQFLFEYFSETQRNKGNFPGRFSGRQFSNSRSEMNVSTLELGDSALYLCASSETSGRSRNIQYFGAGTRLSVL.

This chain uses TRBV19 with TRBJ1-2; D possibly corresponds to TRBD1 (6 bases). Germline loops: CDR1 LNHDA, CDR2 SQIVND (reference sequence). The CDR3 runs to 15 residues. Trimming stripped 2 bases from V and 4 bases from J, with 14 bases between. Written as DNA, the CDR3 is TGTGCCAGTAGTATATTTTCGAGGACAGTCTATGGCTACACCTTC. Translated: CASSIFSRTVYGYTF. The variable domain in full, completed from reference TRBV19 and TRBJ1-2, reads DGGITQSPKYLFRKEGQNVTLSCEQNLNHDAMYWYRQDPGQGLRLIYYSQIVNDFQKGDIAEGYSVSREKKESFPLTVTSAQKNPTAFYLCASSIFSRTVYGYTFGSGTRLTVV.

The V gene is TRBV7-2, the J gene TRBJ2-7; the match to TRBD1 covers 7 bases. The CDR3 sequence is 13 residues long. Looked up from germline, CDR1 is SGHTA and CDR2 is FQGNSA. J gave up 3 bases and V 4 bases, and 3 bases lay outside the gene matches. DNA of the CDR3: TGTGCCAGCAGCTCGACAGGGATCTACGAGCAGTACTTC. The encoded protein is CASSSTGIYEQYF.

In DNA, the CDR3 is TGTGCCAGCAGCCTGGACAGGACCGACTATGGCTACACCTTC. This encodes CASSLDRTDYGYTF. The gene calls are TRBV3-1 (or the pseudogene TRBV3-2) and TRBJ1-2; 7 bases match TRBD1. This CDR3 comprises 14 residues. Per germline, CDR1 LGHDT and CDR2 YNNKEL (reference sequence). Trimming took 4 bases from V and 3 from J; bases not matched to a gene: 5.